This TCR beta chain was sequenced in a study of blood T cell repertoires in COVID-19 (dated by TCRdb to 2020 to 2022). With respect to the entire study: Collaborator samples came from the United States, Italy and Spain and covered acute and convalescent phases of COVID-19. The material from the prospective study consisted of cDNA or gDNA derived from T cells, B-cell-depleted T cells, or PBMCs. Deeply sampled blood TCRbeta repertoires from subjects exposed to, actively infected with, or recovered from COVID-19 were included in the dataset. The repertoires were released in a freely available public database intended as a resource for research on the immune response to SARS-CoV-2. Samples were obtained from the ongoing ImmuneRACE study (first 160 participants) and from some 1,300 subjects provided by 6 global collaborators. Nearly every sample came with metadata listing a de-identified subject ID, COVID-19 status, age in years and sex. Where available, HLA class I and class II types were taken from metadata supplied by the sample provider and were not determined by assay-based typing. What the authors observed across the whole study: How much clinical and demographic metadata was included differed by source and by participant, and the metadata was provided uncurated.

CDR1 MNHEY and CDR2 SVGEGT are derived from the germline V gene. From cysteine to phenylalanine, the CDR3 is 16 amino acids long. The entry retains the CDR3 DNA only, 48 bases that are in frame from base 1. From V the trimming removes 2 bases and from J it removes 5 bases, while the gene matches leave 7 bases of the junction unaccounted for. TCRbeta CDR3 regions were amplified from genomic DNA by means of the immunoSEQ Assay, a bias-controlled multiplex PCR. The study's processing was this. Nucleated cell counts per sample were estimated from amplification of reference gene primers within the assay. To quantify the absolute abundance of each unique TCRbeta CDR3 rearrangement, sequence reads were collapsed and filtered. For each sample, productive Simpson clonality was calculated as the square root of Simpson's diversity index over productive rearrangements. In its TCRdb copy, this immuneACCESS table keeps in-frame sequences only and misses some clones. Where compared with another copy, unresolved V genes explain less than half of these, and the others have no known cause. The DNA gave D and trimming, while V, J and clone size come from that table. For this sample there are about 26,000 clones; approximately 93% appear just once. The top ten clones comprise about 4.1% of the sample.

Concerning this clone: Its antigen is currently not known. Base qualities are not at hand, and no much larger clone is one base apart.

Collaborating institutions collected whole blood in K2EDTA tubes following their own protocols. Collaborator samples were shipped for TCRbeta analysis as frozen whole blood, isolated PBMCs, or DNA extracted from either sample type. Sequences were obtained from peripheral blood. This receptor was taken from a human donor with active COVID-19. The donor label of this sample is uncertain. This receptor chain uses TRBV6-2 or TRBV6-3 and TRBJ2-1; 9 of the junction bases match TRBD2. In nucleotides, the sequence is TGTGCCAGCAGTTACCTTAGCGGGGGAGTCGACAATGAGCAGTTCTTC. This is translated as CASSYLSGGVDNEQFF.